The 10 T cell receptor beta chains presented below share a single source sample, sequenced in a study of metastatic and nonmetastatic thyroid tumors. MiXCR re-clonotyped the PCR reads for TCRdb. The data hold about 24,000 clones, with around 25% observed a single time. Among the patients, none had received any treatment before thyroid surgery. Material for sequencing was tumor tissue. The source of these receptors is a male donor with papillary thyroid cancer or a benign thyroid nodule (not recorded which). Some clones in this sample may be carry-over from other donors' samples.

Worth noting for this clone: One end of the junction varies from germline; a read error may be responsible. The same CDR3 arises from other DNA sequences in this sample as well. The chain has TRBV5-1 and TRBJ2-3; either TRBD1 or TRBD2 may supply D (6 bases each). The CDR3 runs to 15 residues. Per the germline V gene, CDR1 is SGHRS and CDR2 is YFSETQ. This CDR3 is CASGGGRTRGDTQYF. The CDR3 DNA sequence: TGCGCCAGCGGTGGCGGAAGAACTAGGGGGGATACACAGTATTTT.

The genes are TRBV18 and TRBJ1-1, with no clear D. The CDR3 is 13 amino acids. The germline V gene has CDR1 KGHSH and CDR2 LQKENI. Trimming left V 2 bases short and J 7 bases short, with 11 bases between. CDR3 protein: CASSPEIEREAFF. DNA for the CDR3: TGTGCCAGCTCACCAGAAATCGAGCGTGAAGCTTTCTTT.

This clone showed up just a few times. Other DNA sequences from this sample encode an identical CDR3 as well. This chain uses TRBV15 with TRBJ2-7, with a tentative D call TRBD2 (5 bases). The CDR3 spans 14 residues. CDR1 and CDR2 from the germline V gene are LNHNV and YYDKDF (reference sequence). V was clipped by 8 bases and J by 3 bases, with 17 bases between them. Here the CDR3 reads CATGQGQRDYEQYF. The CDR3 DNA reads as TGTGCCACCGGTCAAGGGCAGAGGGACTACGAGCAGTACTTC.

By share, this clone ranks as medium-sized (0.01 to 0.1%). The chain is built from TRBV6-2 or TRBV6-3 and TRBJ2-7; no clear D. This CDR3 has 12 amino acids. The V gene lost 5 bases and the J gene lost 5 bases, with 10 bases spanning the gap. Per the germline V gene, CDR1 is MNHEY and CDR2 is SVGEGT. DNA for the CDR3: TGTGCCAGCAGTCGCTACCTCAACGAGCAGTACTTC. It translates to CASSRYLNEQYF.

This clone was observed a handful of times. The rearrangement links TRBV19 to TRBJ2-7; no firm D call. The CDR3 contains 14 residues. CDR1 and CDR2 (germline): LNHDA, SQIVND (reference sequence). The ends were cut back, 4 bases at V and 7 bases at J, with 17 bases in the middle. CDR3 sequence reads: CASSKVKVFEEQYF. Here the CDR3 DNA reads TGTGCCAGTAGTAAGGTTAAGGTCTTCGAGGAGCAGTACTTC.

This chain connects TRBV4-3 to TRBJ1-6; the D gene is possibly TRBD1 (5 bases). V dropped 0 bases and J dropped 3 bases, with 9 bases sitting between them. The CDR3 is 16 residues long. Germline V gene sequence: CDR1 LGHNA, CDR2 YSLEER. Written as DNA, the CDR3 is TGCGCCAGCAGCCAAGAAGGAGACAGCTATAATTCACCCCTCCACTTT. It specifies CASSQEGDSYNSPLHF.

J is TRBJ2-7 and V is TRBV11-2; the D gene is possibly TRBD2 (5 bases). In germline, CDR1 is SGHAT, CDR2 FQNNGV. This CDR3 spans 14 amino acids. Between the trimmed V and J ends, which lost 1 base and 2 bases, there was a span of 9 bases. The CDR3 protein is CASSLVDSAYEQYF. The CDR3 DNA sequence: TGTGCCAGCAGCTTAGTGGACTCAGCCTACGAGCAGTACTTC.

The chain recombines TRBV15 with TRBJ2-2, with D possibly being TRBD1 or TRBD2 (5 bases each). This CDR3 has 21 residues. V lost 0 bases to trimming and J lost 2 bases, with 25 bases between them. The germline gives CDR1 LNHNV, CDR2 YYDKDF (reference sequence). The CDR3 DNA follows: TGTGCCACCAGCAGAGAAAGAACCTCCGGGACGACCGCTTCAAACACCGGGGAGCTGTTTTTT. Translation: CATSRERTSGTTASNTGELFF. Based on the CDR3 plus reference TRBV15 and TRBJ2-2, the full variable domain is DAMVIQNPRYQVTQFGKPVTLSCSQTLNHNVMYWYQQKSSQAPKLLFHYYDKDFNNEADTPDNFQSRRPNTSFCFLDIRSPGLGDTAMYLCATSRERTSGTTASNTGELFFGEGSRLTVL.

The sample holds many counts of this clone. The V call is TRBV3-1, the J call TRBJ1-3; tentative D call: TRBD1 (5 bases). Germline V gives CDR1 LGHDT, CDR2 YNNKEL (reference sequence). V was shortened by 3 bases and J by 4 bases, with 13 bases between the two germline ends. The CDR3 has 15 amino acids. CDR3 nucleotides: TGTGCCAGCAGCCATTCAGGGTTGTGGGGAAACACCATATATTTT. Encoded protein: CASSHSGLWGNTIYF.

Many counts were recorded for this clone. The chain links TRBV7-3 to TRBJ1-5; D not certain. This CDR3 spans 16 amino acids. Germline CDR1 reads SGHTA; CDR2 reads FQGTGA. Trimming cost V 5 bases and J 4 bases, with 18 bases left between them. The CDR3 sequence is CASSPRGGPNNQPQHF. As DNA, the CDR3 is TGTGCCAGCAGCCCCCGTGGAGGGCCAAATAATCAGCCCCAGCATTTT.